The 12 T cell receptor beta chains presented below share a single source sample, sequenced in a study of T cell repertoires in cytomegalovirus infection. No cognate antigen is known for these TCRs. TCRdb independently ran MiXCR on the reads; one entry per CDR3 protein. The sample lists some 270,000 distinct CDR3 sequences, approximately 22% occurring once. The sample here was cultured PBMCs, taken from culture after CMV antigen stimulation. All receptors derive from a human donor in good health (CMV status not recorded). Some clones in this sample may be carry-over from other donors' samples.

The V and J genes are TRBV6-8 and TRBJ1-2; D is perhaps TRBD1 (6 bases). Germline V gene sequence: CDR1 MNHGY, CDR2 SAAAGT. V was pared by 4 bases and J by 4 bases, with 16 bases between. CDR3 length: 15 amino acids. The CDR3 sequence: CASSWTVTSPYGYTF. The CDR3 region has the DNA TGTGCCAGCAGTTGGACAGTGACTTCGCCCTATGGCTACACCTTC.

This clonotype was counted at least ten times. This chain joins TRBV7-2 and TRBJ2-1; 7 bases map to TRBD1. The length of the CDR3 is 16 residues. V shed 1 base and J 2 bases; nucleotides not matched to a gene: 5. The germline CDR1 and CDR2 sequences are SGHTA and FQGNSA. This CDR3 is CASSLGGQGAYNEQFF. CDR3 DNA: TGTGCCAGCAGCTTAGGAGGGCAGGGGGCCTACAATGAGCAGTTCTTC. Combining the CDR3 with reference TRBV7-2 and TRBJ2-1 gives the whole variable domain GAGVSQSPSNKVTEKGKDVELRCDPISGHTALYWYRQSLGQGLEFLIYFQGNSAPDKSGLPSDRFSAERTGGSVSTLTIQRTQQEDSAVYLCASSLGGQGAYNEQFFGPGTRLTVL.

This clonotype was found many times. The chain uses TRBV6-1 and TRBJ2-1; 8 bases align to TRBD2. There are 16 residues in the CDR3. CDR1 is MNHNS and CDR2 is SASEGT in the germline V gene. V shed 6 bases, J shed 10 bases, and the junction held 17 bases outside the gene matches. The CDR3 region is CASSERAGRAGGEQFF. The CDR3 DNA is TGTGCCAGCAGCGAACGGGCCGGGAGGGCCGGGGGGGAGCAGTTCTTC.

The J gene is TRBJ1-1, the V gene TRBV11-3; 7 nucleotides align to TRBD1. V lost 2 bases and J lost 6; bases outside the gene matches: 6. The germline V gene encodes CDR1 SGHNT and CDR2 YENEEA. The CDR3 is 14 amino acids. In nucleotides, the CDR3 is TGTGCCAGCAGCTTACCCAGACAGGGCGCTGAAGCTTTCTTT. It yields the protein CASSLPRQGAEAFF.

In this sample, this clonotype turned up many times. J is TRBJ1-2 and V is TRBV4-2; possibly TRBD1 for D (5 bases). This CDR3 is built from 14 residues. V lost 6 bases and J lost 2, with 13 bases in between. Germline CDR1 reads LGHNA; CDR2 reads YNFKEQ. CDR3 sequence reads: CASRRIGENYGYTF. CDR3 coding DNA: TGTGCCAGCAGGCGGATAGGGGAAAACTATGGCTACACCTTC.

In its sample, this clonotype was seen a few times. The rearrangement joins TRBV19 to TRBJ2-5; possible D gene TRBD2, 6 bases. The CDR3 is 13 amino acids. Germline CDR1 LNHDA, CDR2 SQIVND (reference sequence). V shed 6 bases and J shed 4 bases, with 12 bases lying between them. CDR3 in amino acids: CASSDKGGETQYF. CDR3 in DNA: TGTGCCAGTAGCGATAAGGGAGGAGAGACCCAGTACTTC.

This CDR3 is CATSRETGGFQPQHF. CDR3 nucleotide sequence: TGTGCCACCAGCAGAGAAACAGGGGGTTTTCAGCCCCAGCATTTT. The chain recombines TRBV15 with TRBJ1-5; 8 bases map to TRBD1. The CDR3 contains 15 residues. V shed 0 bases, J shed 6 bases, and the junction held 4 bases outside the gene matches. Germline V lookup: CDR1 LNHNV, CDR2 YYDKDF (reference sequence).

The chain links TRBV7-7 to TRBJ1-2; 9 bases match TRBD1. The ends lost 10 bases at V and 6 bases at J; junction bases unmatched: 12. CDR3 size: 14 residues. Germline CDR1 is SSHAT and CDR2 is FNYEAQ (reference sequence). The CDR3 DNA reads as TGTGCCAAACCGCGAGGACAGGGGTTAAATGGCTACACCTTC. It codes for CAKPRGQGLNGYTF.

CDR3 amino acids: CASSLASGRPGELFF. The CDR3 DNA reads TGTGCCAGCAGTTTGGCCAGCGGGAGACCCGGGGAGCTGTTTTTT. The chain uses TRBV12-3 or TRBV12-4 and TRBJ2-2, with 8 positions matching TRBD2. J was trimmed by 6 bases and V by 3 bases; bases with no gene match: 6. The CDR3 contains 15 residues.

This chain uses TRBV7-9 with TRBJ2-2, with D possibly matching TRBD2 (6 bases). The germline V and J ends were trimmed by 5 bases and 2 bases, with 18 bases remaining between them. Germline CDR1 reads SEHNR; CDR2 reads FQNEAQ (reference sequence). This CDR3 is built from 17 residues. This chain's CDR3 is CASSPKSGLTNTGELFF. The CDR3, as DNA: TGTGCCAGCAGCCCAAAGTCCGGACTAACAAACACCGGGGAGCTGTTTTTT.

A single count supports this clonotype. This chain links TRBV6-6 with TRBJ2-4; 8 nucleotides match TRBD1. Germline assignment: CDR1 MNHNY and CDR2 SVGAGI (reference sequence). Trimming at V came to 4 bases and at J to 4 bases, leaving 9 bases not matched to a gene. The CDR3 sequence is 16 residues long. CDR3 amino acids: CASSFVGDRRKNIQYF. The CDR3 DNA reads TGTGCCAGCAGTTTTGTAGGGGACAGGAGAAAAAACATTCAGTACTTC.

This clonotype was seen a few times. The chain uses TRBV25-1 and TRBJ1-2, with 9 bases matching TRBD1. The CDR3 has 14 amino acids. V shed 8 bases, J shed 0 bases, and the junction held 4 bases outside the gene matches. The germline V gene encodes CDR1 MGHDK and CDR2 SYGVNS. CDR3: CASSTGGSNYGYTF. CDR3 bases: TGTGCCAGCTCCACAGGGGGCTCTAACTATGGCTACACCTTC.